This T cell receptor (beta chain) was identified in a study of blood T cell repertoires in COVID-19. About the study: Acute and convalescent COVID-19 samples came from the United States, Italy and Spain. Sources were T cells, B-cell-depleted T cells, or PBMCs; the material itself was cDNA or gDNA.

Original processing methods: Using reference gene primer amplification, nucleated cell counts were estimated. Sequencing was performed with immunoSEQ multiplex PCR; in TCRdb, only in-frame clones are kept and a portion is missing. D and trimming were read from the DNA, whereas the V and J calls and clone size are those reported in that table. The sample has 300,000 to 350,000 clones, approximately 89% seen once. After removal of 5 bases from V and 8 bases from J, the junction contained 6 bases not matched to a gene. This CDR3 spans 13 amino acids. Germline V lookup: CDR1 SGHTA, CDR2 FQGNSA. In Seattle, patients joined the study during active infection and were tracked longitudinally.

What was sequenced was peripheral blood. The origin of this receptor is a woman in her sixties with COVID-19, enrolled during active disease. The chain couples TRBV7-2 to TRBJ1-2, with 9 bases aligning to TRBD1. The CDR3 reads CASSLFTGGGYTF. Here the CDR3 DNA reads TGTGCCAGCAGCCTCTTCACAGGGGGCGGCTACACCTTC. Based on the CDR3 plus reference TRBV7-2 and TRBJ1-2, the full variable domain is GAGVSQSPSNKVTEKGKDVELRCDPISGHTALYWYRQSLGQGLEFLIYFQGNSAPDKSGLPSDRFSAERTGGSVSTLTIQRTQQEDSAVYLCASSLFTGGGYTFGSGTRLTVV.